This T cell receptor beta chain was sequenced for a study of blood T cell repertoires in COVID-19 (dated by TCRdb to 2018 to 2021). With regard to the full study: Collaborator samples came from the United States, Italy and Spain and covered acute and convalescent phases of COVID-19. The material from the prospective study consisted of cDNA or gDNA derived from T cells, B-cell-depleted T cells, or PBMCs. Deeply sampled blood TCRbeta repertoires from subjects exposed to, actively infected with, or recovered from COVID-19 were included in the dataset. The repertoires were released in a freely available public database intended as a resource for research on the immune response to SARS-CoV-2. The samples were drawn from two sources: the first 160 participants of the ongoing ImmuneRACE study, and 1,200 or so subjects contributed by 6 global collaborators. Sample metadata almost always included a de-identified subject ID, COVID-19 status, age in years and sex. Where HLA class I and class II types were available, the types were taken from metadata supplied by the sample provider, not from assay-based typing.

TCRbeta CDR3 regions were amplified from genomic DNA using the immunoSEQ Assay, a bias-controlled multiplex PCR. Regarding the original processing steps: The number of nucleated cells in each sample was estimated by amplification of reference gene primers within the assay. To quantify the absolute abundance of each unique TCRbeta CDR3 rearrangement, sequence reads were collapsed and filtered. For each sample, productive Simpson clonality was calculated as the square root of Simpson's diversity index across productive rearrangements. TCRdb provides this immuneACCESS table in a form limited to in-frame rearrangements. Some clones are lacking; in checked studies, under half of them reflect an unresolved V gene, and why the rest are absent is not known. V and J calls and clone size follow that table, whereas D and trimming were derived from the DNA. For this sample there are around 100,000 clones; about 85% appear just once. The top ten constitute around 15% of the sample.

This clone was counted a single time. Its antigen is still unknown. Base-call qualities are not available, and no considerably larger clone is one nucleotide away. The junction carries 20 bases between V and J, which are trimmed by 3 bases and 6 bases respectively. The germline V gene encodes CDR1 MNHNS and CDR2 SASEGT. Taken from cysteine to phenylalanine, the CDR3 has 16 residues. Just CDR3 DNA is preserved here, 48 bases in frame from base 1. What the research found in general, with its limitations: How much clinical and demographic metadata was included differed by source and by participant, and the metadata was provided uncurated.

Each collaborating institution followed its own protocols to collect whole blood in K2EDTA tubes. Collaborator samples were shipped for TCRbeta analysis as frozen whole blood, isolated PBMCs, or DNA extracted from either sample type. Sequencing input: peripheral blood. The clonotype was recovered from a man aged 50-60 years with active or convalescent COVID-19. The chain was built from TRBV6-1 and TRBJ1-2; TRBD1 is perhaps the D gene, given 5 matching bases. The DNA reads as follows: TGTGCCAGCAGTGACAACGGCGGCAGGATCAGGGATGGCTACACCTTC. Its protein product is CASSDNGGRIRDGYTF.